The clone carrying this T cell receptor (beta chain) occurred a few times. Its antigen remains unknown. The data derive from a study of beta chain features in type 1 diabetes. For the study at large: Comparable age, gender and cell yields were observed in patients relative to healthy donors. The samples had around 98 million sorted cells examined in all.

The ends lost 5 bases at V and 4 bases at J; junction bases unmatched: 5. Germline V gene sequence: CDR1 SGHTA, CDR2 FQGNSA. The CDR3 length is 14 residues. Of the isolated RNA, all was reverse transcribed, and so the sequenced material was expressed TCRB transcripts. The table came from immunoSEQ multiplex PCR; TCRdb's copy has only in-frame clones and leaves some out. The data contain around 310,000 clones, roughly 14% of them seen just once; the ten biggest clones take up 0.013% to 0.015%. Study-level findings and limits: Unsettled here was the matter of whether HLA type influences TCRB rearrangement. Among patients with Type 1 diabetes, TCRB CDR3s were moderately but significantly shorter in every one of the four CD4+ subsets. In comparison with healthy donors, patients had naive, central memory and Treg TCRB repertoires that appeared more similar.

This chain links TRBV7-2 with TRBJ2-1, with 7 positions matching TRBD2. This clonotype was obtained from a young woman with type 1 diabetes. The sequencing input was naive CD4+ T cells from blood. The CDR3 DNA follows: TGTGCCAGCAGCCCCCCGGGACTATACAATGAGCAGTTCTTC. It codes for CASSPPGLYNEQFF.